This is a list of T cell receptor beta chains from one sample in a study of CD8 T cells in Susac syndrome. TCRdb redid the calling of the immunoSEQ multiplex PCR reads with MiXCR, one entry per CDR3 protein. This sample carries 210,000 or so distinct CDR3 sequences, less than 95% of them seen once, and the ten largest clones take about 0.14%. The specimen was CD4+ T cells from PBMCs. The source of these receptors is a human donor with Susac syndrome. The CDR3 runs from the conserved cysteine through the conserved F or W. A D gene is named only where the DNA matches it firmly. Clone size appears in some rows only: once, few, many, or a class for an expanded clone.

cdr3_length,j_call,v_call,d_call,clone_size,cdr3_aa,cdr3_nt
13,TRBJ2-5,TRBV4-1,NA,few,CASSQGIIETQYF,TGCGCCAGCAGCCAAGGGATCATAGAGACCCAGTACTTC
16,TRBJ2-5,TRBV9,TRBD1,NA,CASSPTGGQYQETQYF,TGTGCCAGCAGCCCGACAGGGGGCCAGTACCAAGAGACCCAGTACTTC
13,TRBJ2-5,TRBV20-1,NA,NA,CSARRTQEETQYF,TGCAGTGCTAGAAGGACGCAGGAAGAGACCCAGTACTTC
14,TRBJ2-1,TRBV6-2/TRBV6-3,NA,once,CASHPSGPYNEQFF,TGTGCCAGCCACCCCTCGGGACCCTACAATGAGCAGTTCTTC
15,TRBJ1-3,TRBV28,NA,NA,CASSPNRVSGNTIYF,TGTGCCAGCAGTCCAAACAGGGTATCCGGAAACACCATATATTTT
13,TRBJ2-7,TRBV9,TRBD1,NA,CASSDDRGDEQYF,TGTGCCAGCAGCGATGACAGGGGTGACGAGCAGTACTTC
14,TRBJ1-1,TRBV5-1,NA,NA,CASSRSDLRAEAFF,TGCGCCAGCAGCCGATCGGACTTGAGGGCTGAAGCTTTCTTT
17,TRBJ2-1,TRBV18,TRBD2,NA,CASSPLLLAGGKYEQFF,TGTGCCAGCTCACCACTGCTACTAGCGGGGGGCAAGTATGAGCAGTTCTTC
15,TRBJ2-3,TRBV20-1,NA,NA,CSAIVTTGRTDTQYF,TGCAGTGCTATAGTAACGACAGGACGCACAGATACGCAGTATTTT
17,TRBJ2-3,TRBV6-2/TRBV6-3,NA,NA,CASSYMERDGGTDTQYF,TGTGCCAGCAGTTACATGGAACGCGATGGGGGCACAGATACGCAGTATTTT
16,TRBJ1-5,TRBV10-3,NA,NA,CAISEPTEYGNQPQHF,TGTGCCATCAGTGAACCTACAGAGTATGGCAATCAGCCCCAGCATTTT
14,TRBJ1-1,TRBV5-1,NA,once,CASSFGAMNTEAFF,TGCGCCAGCAGCTTCGGGGCGATGAACACTGAAGCTTTCTTT
14,TRBJ1-2,TRBV29-1,TRBD1,NA,CSVDRGLGDYGYTF,TGCAGCGTCGACAGGGGGCTGGGTGACTATGGCTACACCTTC
12,TRBJ1-6,TRBV28,NA,NA,CASSPPGGDPHF,TGTGCCAGCAGTCCGCCCGGGGGTGATCCCCACTTT
14,TRBJ2-5,TRBV2,NA,NA,CASSEVGREETQYF,TGTGCCAGCAGTGAAGTTGGCAGGGAGGAGACCCAGTACTTC
14,TRBJ1-6,TRBV7-3,NA,NA,CASRAGGAGSPLHF,TGTGCCAGCAGAGCTGGGGGGGCAGGTTCACCCCTCCACTTT
15,TRBJ2-3,TRBV29-1,NA,NA,CSTRTSRTSTDTQYF,TGCAGCACCCGAACCTCCCGGACTAGCACAGATACGCAGTATTTT
15,TRBJ2-5,TRBV28,TRBD1,once,CASSRPGQGQETQYF,TGTGCCAGCAGTCGCCCGGGACAGGGCCAAGAGACCCAGTACTTC
14,TRBJ1-5,TRBV19,NA,NA,CASRTRAYNQPQHF,TGTGCCAGTAGGACCCGGGCCTACAATCAGCCCCAGCATTTT
11,TRBJ1-1,TRBV30,NA,NA,CAWSVAGRAFF,TGTGCCTGGAGTGTAGCAGGTAGGGCTTTCTTT
13,TRBJ1-1,TRBV4-1,NA,NA,CASSQVLNTEAFF,TGCGCCAGCAGCCAAGTCCTGAACACTGAAGCTTTCTTT
14,TRBJ2-5,TRBV5-6,NA,NA,CASSLGLLKETQYF,TGTGCCAGCAGCTTGGGCCTACTCAAGGAGACCCAGTACTTC
14,TRBJ1-5,TRBV11-2,NA,NA,CASSFLGQNQPQHF,TGTGCCAGCAGCTTTTTAGGGCAGAATCAGCCCCAGCATTTT
13,TRBJ1-5,TRBV5-4,NA,NA,CASSLDSAQPQHF,TGTGCCAGCAGCTTGGATTCGGCCCAGCCCCAGCATTTT
14,TRBJ1-4,TRBV20-1,NA,NA,CSATAGWANEKLFF,TGCAGTGCCACCGCAGGGTGGGCTAATGAAAAACTGTTTTTT
12,TRBJ2-1,TRBV19,NA,few,CASSSRGDEQFF,TGTGCCAGTAGTAGTCGTGGTGATGAGCAGTTCTTC
17,TRBJ1-5,TRBV3-1,TRBD1,NA,CASQQPFSSTGQVAQHF,TGTGCCAGCCAACAGCCGTTCAGCTCCACGGGACAGGTCGCCCAGCATTTT
14,TRBJ2-3,TRBV11-2,NA,NA,CASSPLGRADTQYF,TGTGCCAGCAGCCCCCTGGGCAGGGCAGATACGCAGTATTTT
15,TRBJ2-5,TRBV12-3/TRBV12-4,NA,once,CASSLAGGRRETQYF,TGTGCCAGCAGTTTAGCGGGGGGGCGCCGGGAGACCCAGTACTTC
15,TRBJ1-4,TRBV27,NA,once,CASSTRGGENEKLLF,TGTGCCAGCAGTACCCGGGGGGGGGAGAATGAAAAACTGCTTTTT
15,TRBJ2-5,TRBV7-9,TRBD1,NA,CASSHGQGQGETQYF,TGTGCCAGCAGCCACGGACAGGGTCAGGGGGAGACCCAGTACTTC
14,TRBJ2-1,TRBV19,TRBD2,NA,CASSPRLASREQFF,TGTGCCAGTAGTCCCAGACTAGCTTCGCGTGAGCAGTTCTTC
17,TRBJ2-1,TRBV7-9,NA,once,CASSPEDLGLGYNEQFF,TGTGCCAGCAGCCCAGAAGACCTGGGCCTCGGGTACAATGAGCAGTTCTTC
12,TRBJ2-3,TRBV7-2,NA,NA,CASSTQTDTQYF,TGTGCCAGCAGCACCCAGACAGATACGCAGTATTTT
13,TRBJ1-5,TRBV30,NA,NA,CAWTKSRNQPQHF,TGTGCCTGGACCAAAAGCAGAAATCAGCCCCAGCATTTT
14,TRBJ1-3,TRBV3-1,NA,NA,CASSQDPSTNTIYF,TGTGCCAGCAGCCAAGACCCTTCGACAAACACCATATATTTT
16,TRBJ2-2,TRBV19,NA,NA,CASSIGQGFEIGELFF,TGTGCCAGTAGTATAGGCCAGGGCTTCGAAATCGGGGAGCTGTTTTTT
14,TRBJ2-7,TRBV11-2,TRBD2,few,CASSRSGGAHEQYF,TGTGCCAGCAGCCGGAGCGGGGGGGCCCACGAGCAGTACTTC
13,TRBJ1-5,TRBV2,TRBD1,NA,CAVGTGGAQPQHF,TGTGCCGTGGGGACAGGGGGTGCTCAGCCCCAGCATTTT
16,TRBJ1-1,TRBV20-1,NA,NA,CSASPPRGGANTEAFF,TGCAGTGCTAGCCCCCCCCGAGGGGGTGCGAACACTGAAGCTTTCTTT
14,TRBJ1-6,TRBV28,NA,once,CASTPGGENPPLHF,TGTGCCAGCACCCCCGGGGGCGAGAATCCACCCCTCCACTTT
18,TRBJ2-6,TRBV9,NA,NA,CASSAGSAGQGGANVLTF,TGTGCCAGCAGCGCCGGGTCGGCGGGGCAAGGTGGGGCCAACGTCCTGACTTTC